This record concerns one TCR beta chain sequence. Its target is not known. This sample was included in a study of siplizumab effects on memory and regulatory T cells. Study results and limitations: On average, about 72% of mappable alloreactive CD4+ clones were Treg-derived under siplizumab, against about 25% in controls. Proliferating siplizumab-culture Treg suppressive function went unconfirmed.

Clones were read by immunoSEQ multiplex PCR, and TCRdb kept only the in-frame ones, dropping some. The data contain some 100,000 clones, around 97% of them singletons. After removal of 0 bases from V and 9 bases from J, the junction contained 10 bases not matched to a gene. This CDR3 contains 16 residues. CDR1 is MGHRA, CDR2 YSYEKL, per germline. V usage is TRBV4-1 and J usage is TRBJ2-3, with TRBD2 matching 9 bases. The sequence was obtained from a human donor in good health. The sample comprised naive CD4+ T cells sorted from blood. In nucleotides, the CDR3 is TGCGCCAGCAGCCAAGAAGTGACTAGCGGTATCATAACGCAGTATTTT. Translated: CASSQEVTSGIITQYF.